These T cell receptor beta chains were read from a single sample in a study of CD8+CD57+ T cells in acquired aplastic anemia. One entry per CDR3 protein, called by TCRdb with MiXCR from the reads. Seen here are 180,000 or so distinct CDR3 sequences, less than 55% observed once, and the top ten hold approximately 2.9%. What was sequenced was sorted CD4+, CD8+, or CD8+CD57+ T cells (not recorded which) from PBMCs. These receptors all come from a human donor in good health. Both conserved end residues are part of each CDR3. Fields, in order: CDR3 DNA, CDR3 protein, V gene, D gene, clone size, J gene. The D gene is left open where the match is weak. Expanded clones are given a class, and other clones once, few, many or no size at all.

cdr3_nt: TGCGCCAGCAGCCAAGAGCCAGGAAGAGGGGCTAACTATGGCTACACCTTC; cdr3_aa: CASSQEPGRGANYGYTF; v_call: TRBV4-3; d_call: NA; clone_size: many; j_call: TRBJ1-2
cdr3_nt: TGCAGTGCTAGGCAGAGCACAGATACGCAGTATTTT; cdr3_aa: CSARQSTDTQYF; v_call: TRBV20-1; d_call: NA; clone_size: NA; j_call: TRBJ2-3
cdr3_nt: TGTGCCAGCAGTCCGGGACAGGGAATGACAGATACGCAGTATTTT; cdr3_aa: CASSPGQGMTDTQYF; v_call: TRBV2; d_call: TRBD1; clone_size: NA; j_call: TRBJ2-3
cdr3_nt: TGTGCCAGCAGCTTAGACCCCATCGGGGAGCAGTTCTTC; cdr3_aa: CASSLDPIGEQFF; v_call: TRBV7-2; d_call: NA; clone_size: NA; j_call: TRBJ2-1
cdr3_nt: TGCAGCGTTGACCCCGGGGGTGCTAACTATGGCTACACCTTC; cdr3_aa: CSVDPGGANYGYTF; v_call: TRBV29-1; d_call: NA; clone_size: NA; j_call: TRBJ1-2
cdr3_nt: TGTGCCAGCAGGGGCATCCAGGGGATAAGGGGCTACACCTTC; cdr3_aa: CASRGIQGIRGYTF; v_call: TRBV9; d_call: NA; clone_size: NA; j_call: TRBJ1-2
cdr3_nt: TGTGCCACCAGCGAGACTAGCGAAGAGACCCAGTACTTC; cdr3_aa: CATSETSEETQYF; v_call: TRBV24-1; d_call: TRBD2; clone_size: NA; j_call: TRBJ2-5
cdr3_nt: TGTGCCAGCAGCAAGCATAGCGGGAGGGACTACGAGCAGTACTTC; cdr3_aa: CASSKHSGRDYEQYF; v_call: TRBV6-1; d_call: TRBD2; clone_size: many; j_call: TRBJ2-7
cdr3_nt: TGTGCCAGTAGTATAGGGAGGGAGCCCCAAGAGACCCAGTACTTC; cdr3_aa: CASSIGREPQETQYF; v_call: TRBV19; d_call: NA; clone_size: many; j_call: TRBJ2-5
cdr3_nt: TGTGCCAGCAGCTCGTTTCGGGGGGATGCTTTCTTT; cdr3_aa: CASSSFRGDAFF; v_call: TRBV7-9; d_call: NA; clone_size: many; j_call: TRBJ1-1
cdr3_nt: TGCAGTGCTAGGGGGCAGGGAATACACTATGGCTACACCTTC; cdr3_aa: CSARGQGIHYGYTF; v_call: TRBV20-1; d_call: NA; clone_size: many; j_call: TRBJ1-2